Listed below are T cell receptor beta chains from one sample, sequenced in a study of human T cells and chemical hapten exposure. A single record per CDR3 protein comes from TCRdb applying MiXCR to the RACE reads. The sample has about 95,000 distinct CDR3 sequences; 10% to 12% are singletons. The sample here was whole blood, taken in connection with sensitization to the hapten diphenylcyclopropenone (DPC). Source of these receptors: a woman in her thirties or forties with alopecia areata. Some clones in this sample may be carry-over from other donors' samples. CDR3s include the opening cysteine and the closing phenylalanine or tryptophan. Fields, in order: V gene, D gene, clone size, J gene, CDR3 protein, CDR3 DNA. D genes are given only for firm matches. For some rows the clone size is stated as once, few or many, or as a class when expanded; others skip it.

V gene: TRBV6-6; D gene: -; clone size: many; J gene: TRBJ1-6; CDR3 protein: CASSQGYGRNSPLHF; CDR3 DNA: TGTGCCAGCAGTCAAGGGTACGGACGTAATTCACCCCTCCACTTT
V gene: TRBV18; D gene: TRBD1; clone size: few; J gene: TRBJ1-1; CDR3 protein: CASLGQGTEAFF; CDR3 DNA: TGTGCCAGCTTAGGACAGGGCACTGAAGCTTTCTTT
V gene: TRBV7-2; D gene: -; clone size: many; J gene: TRBJ2-3; CDR3 protein: CASSRTGIRDTQYF; CDR3 DNA: TGTGCCAGCAGCCGGACTGGAATCCGCGATACGCAGTATTTT
V gene: TRBV6-2/TRBV6-3; D gene: TRBD2; clone size: -; J gene: TRBJ2-2; CDR3 protein: CASSYKREGRDTGELFF; CDR3 DNA: TGTGCCAGCAGTTATAAGCGGGAGGGCCGTGACACCGGGGAGCTGTTTTTT
V gene: TRBV30; D gene: TRBD1; clone size: few; J gene: TRBJ2-2; CDR3 protein: CAWRRQGANTGELFF; CDR3 DNA: TGTGCCTGGAGACGACAGGGGGCGAACACCGGGGAGCTGTTTTTT
V gene: TRBV12-3/TRBV12-4; D gene: TRBD1; clone size: -; J gene: TRBJ2-2; CDR3 protein: CASSQTGLPRNTGELFF; CDR3 DNA: TGTGCCAGCAGTCAGACAGGGCTCCCCAGGAACACCGGGGAGCTGTTTTTT
V gene: TRBV6-6; D gene: TRBD1; clone size: -; J gene: TRBJ1-4; CDR3 protein: CASRLGQGASNEKLFF; CDR3 DNA: TGTGCCAGCAGACTGGGACAGGGGGCGTCTAATGAAAAACTGTTTTTT
V gene: TRBV2; D gene: TRBD2; clone size: -; J gene: TRBJ2-1; CDR3 protein: CASRALAVFYNEQFF; CDR3 DNA: TGTGCCAGCAGAGCACTAGCGGTCTTTTACAATGAGCAGTTCTTC
V gene: TRBV5-4; D gene: TRBD2; clone size: -; J gene: TRBJ2-5; CDR3 protein: CASSLGAGRGLETQYF; CDR3 DNA: TGTGCCAGCAGCTTGGGAGCGGGGAGAGGTTTGGAGACCCAGTACTTC
V gene: TRBV12-3/TRBV12-4; D gene: TRBD1; clone size: few; J gene: TRBJ1-5; CDR3 protein: CASSRQGANNQPQHF; CDR3 DNA: TGTGCCAGCAGCCGACAGGGTGCTAACAATCAGCCCCAGCATTTT
V gene: TRBV7-2; D gene: TRBD1; clone size: few; J gene: TRBJ1-3; CDR3 protein: CASSARQGLTGNTIYF; CDR3 DNA: TGTGCCAGCAGCGCGAGACAGGGTCTGACTGGAAACACCATATATTTT
V gene: TRBV7-2; D gene: TRBD2; clone size: few; J gene: TRBJ2-3; CDR3 protein: CASSPTQGLAGFADTQYF; CDR3 DNA: TGTGCCAGCAGCCCGACTCAAGGACTAGCGGGATTCGCAGATACGCAGTATTTT
V gene: TRBV25-1; D gene: -; clone size: medium-sized; J gene: TRBJ1-2; CDR3 protein: CASSPRGANYGYTF; CDR3 DNA: TGTGCCAGCAGTCCTAGGGGGGCTAACTATGGCTACACCTTC
V gene: TRBV29-1; D gene: -; clone size: few; J gene: TRBJ2-2; CDR3 protein: CSVVQETNTGELFF; CDR3 DNA: TGCAGCGTTGTTCAGGAAACGAACACCGGGGAGCTGTTTTTT
V gene: TRBV2; D gene: TRBD2; clone size: many; J gene: TRBJ2-3; CDR3 protein: CASSAGTRLGTDTQYF; CDR3 DNA: TGTGCCAGCAGTGCGGGGACTAGACTAGGCACAGATACGCAGTATTTT
V gene: TRBV19; D gene: TRBD2; clone size: -; J gene: TRBJ2-7; CDR3 protein: CASSIRAGDSYEQYF; CDR3 DNA: TGTGCCAGTAGTATACGTGCGGGGGACTCCTACGAGCAGTACTTC
V gene: TRBV12-5; D gene: -; clone size: -; J gene: TRBJ2-1; CDR3 protein: CASGNNEQFF; CDR3 DNA: TGTGCTAGTGGCAACAATGAGCAGTTCTTC
V gene: TRBV20-1; D gene: -; clone size: many; J gene: TRBJ2-1; CDR3 protein: CSAIASYNEQFF; CDR3 DNA: TGCAGTGCTATCGCGTCATACAATGAGCAGTTCTTC
V gene: TRBV2; D gene: -; clone size: -; J gene: TRBJ1-5; CDR3 protein: CASRGGNQPQHF; CDR3 DNA: TGTGCCAGCAGAGGTGGCAATCAGCCCCAGCATTTT
V gene: TRBV20-1; D gene: -; clone size: few; J gene: TRBJ1-5; CDR3 protein: CSASVTHQPQHF; CDR3 DNA: TGCAGTGCTAGTGTGACACATCAGCCCCAGCATTTT
V gene: TRBV20-1; D gene: -; clone size: -; J gene: TRBJ2-5; CDR3 protein: CSAIGASETQYF; CDR3 DNA: TGCAGTGCTATTGGGGCGTCAGAGACCCAGTACTTC
V gene: TRBV5-4; D gene: TRBD2; clone size: many; J gene: TRBJ2-1; CDR3 protein: CASSPVSGSRTYNEQFF; CDR3 DNA: TGTGCCAGCAGCCCAGTGAGCGGGAGTCGGACCTACAATGAGCAGTTCTTC
V gene: TRBV18; D gene: -; clone size: -; J gene: TRBJ1-2; CDR3 protein: CASSPQLNYGYTF; CDR3 DNA: TGTGCCAGCTCACCACAACTTAACTATGGCTACACCTTC
V gene: TRBV6-2/TRBV6-3; D gene: -; clone size: many; J gene: TRBJ1-2; CDR3 protein: CASSSSGDYGYTF; CDR3 DNA: TGTGCCAGCAGTTCATCAGGGGACTATGGCTACACCTTC
V gene: TRBV6-2/TRBV6-3; D gene: TRBD2; clone size: few; J gene: TRBJ2-1; CDR3 protein: CASSRLAGRGYNEQFF; CDR3 DNA: TGTGCCAGCAGCCGACTAGCGGGTCGGGGTTACAATGAGCAGTTCTTC
V gene: TRBV5-4; D gene: TRBD1; clone size: -; J gene: TRBJ2-1; CDR3 protein: CASSLFVGQGNSNEQFF; CDR3 DNA: TGTGCCAGCAGCTTGTTCGTCGGACAGGGAAACTCCAATGAGCAGTTCTTC
V gene: TRBV5-6; D gene: TRBD1; clone size: many; J gene: TRBJ1-6; CDR3 protein: CASSRGRGRVYNSPLHF; CDR3 DNA: TGTGCCAGCAGCCGGGGCAGGGGGCGTGTGTATAATTCACCCCTCCACTTT
V gene: TRBV7-9; D gene: -; clone size: -; J gene: TRBJ2-1; CDR3 protein: CASSLRRASGEQFF; CDR3 DNA: TGTGCCAGCAGCTTGAGGCGGGCCTCCGGTGAGCAGTTCTTC
V gene: TRBV7-2; D gene: -; clone size: -; J gene: TRBJ2-7; CDR3 protein: CASSLALARVYEQYF; CDR3 DNA: TGTGCCAGCAGCTTAGCGCTAGCCAGAGTTTACGAGCAGTACTTC
V gene: TRBV4-3; D gene: -; clone size: few; J gene: TRBJ1-6; CDR3 protein: CASSQEGSGNSPLHF; CDR3 DNA: TGCGCCAGCAGCCAAGAGGGGTCGGGGAATTCACCCCTCCACTTT
V gene: TRBV7-3; D gene: -; clone size: -; J gene: TRBJ2-5; CDR3 protein: CASSLTGNLGAQYF; CDR3 DNA: TGTGCCAGCAGCTTAACAGGGAACCTCGGGGCCCAGTACTTC
V gene: TRBV12-3/TRBV12-4; D gene: -; clone size: few; J gene: TRBJ2-7; CDR3 protein: CASNSGAGSSYEQYF; CDR3 DNA: TGTGCCAGCAACTCAGGGGCAGGAAGCTCCTACGAGCAGTACTTC
V gene: TRBV5-4; D gene: -; clone size: few; J gene: TRBJ2-1; CDR3 protein: CASSLSLSSYNEQFF; CDR3 DNA: TGTGCCAGCAGCTTGAGCCTGAGCTCCTACAATGAGCAGTTCTTC
V gene: TRBV29-1; D gene: -; clone size: few; J gene: TRBJ2-2; CDR3 protein: CSVEIPTRAGELFF; CDR3 DNA: TGCAGCGTTGAAATTCCAACCCGCGCCGGGGAGCTGTTTTTT
V gene: TRBV7-2; D gene: -; clone size: many; J gene: TRBJ1-1; CDR3 protein: CASRKDWTAGFEAFF; CDR3 DNA: TGTGCCAGCAGGAAAGACTGGACAGCAGGATTTGAAGCTTTCTTT
V gene: TRBV12-3/TRBV12-4; D gene: -; clone size: -; J gene: TRBJ2-7; CDR3 protein: CASRTGTHYEQYF; CDR3 DNA: TGTGCCAGCAGAACCGGGACCCACTACGAGCAGTACTTC
V gene: TRBV2; D gene: -; clone size: many; J gene: TRBJ2-5; CDR3 protein: CASSVSPLKETQYF; CDR3 DNA: TGTGCCAGCAGTGTATCCCCCCTGAAGGAGACCCAGTACTTC
V gene: TRBV9; D gene: TRBD1; clone size: -; J gene: TRBJ1-1; CDR3 protein: CASSVGGQMNTEAFF; CDR3 DNA: TGTGCCAGCAGCGTAGGGGGACAGATGAACACTGAAGCTTTCTTT
V gene: TRBV12-3/TRBV12-4; D gene: -; clone size: many; J gene: TRBJ2-5; CDR3 protein: CASAAQETQYF; CDR3 DNA: TGTGCCAGTGCCGCCCAAGAGACCCAGTACTTC
V gene: TRBV9; D gene: TRBD2; clone size: few; J gene: TRBJ2-2; CDR3 protein: CASSFQSGRSPGELFF; CDR3 DNA: TGTGCCAGCAGCTTTCAAAGCGGGAGGAGTCCCGGGGAGCTGTTTTTT
V gene: TRBV10-2; D gene: -; clone size: many; J gene: TRBJ1-2; CDR3 protein: CASALDGRNYGYTF; CDR3 DNA: TGCGCCAGCGCGTTGGACGGCCGCAACTATGGCTACACCTTC
V gene: TRBV7-2; D gene: -; clone size: -; J gene: TRBJ2-1; CDR3 protein: CASSPNWGSYNEQFF; CDR3 DNA: TGTGCCAGCAGTCCCAACTGGGGGTCCTACAATGAGCAGTTCTTC
V gene: TRBV6-1; D gene: -; clone size: many; J gene: TRBJ1-5; CDR3 protein: CASDRNFNQPQHF; CDR3 DNA: TGTGCCAGCGATCGTAACTTCAATCAGCCCCAGCATTTT
V gene: TRBV6-1; D gene: TRBD1; clone size: -; J gene: TRBJ2-7; CDR3 protein: CASSLIPGQGGYEQYF; CDR3 DNA: TGTGCCAGCAGCCTGATCCCGGGACAGGGTGGGTACGAGCAGTACTTC
V gene: TRBV19; D gene: TRBD1; clone size: few; J gene: TRBJ2-5; CDR3 protein: CASSTLRGRSETQYF; CDR3 DNA: TGTGCCAGTAGTACTCTCAGGGGGCGATCCGAGACCCAGTACTTC
V gene: TRBV27; D gene: TRBD1; clone size: many; J gene: TRBJ2-7; CDR3 protein: CASSTGTALRKYF; CDR3 DNA: TGTGCCAGCAGCACGGGGACAGCCCTACGAAAGTACTTC
V gene: TRBV9; D gene: TRBD2; clone size: few; J gene: TRBJ2-3; CDR3 protein: CASSPSGVTADTQYF; CDR3 DNA: TGTGCCAGCAGCCCTAGCGGGGTTACGGCAGATACGCAGTATTTT
V gene: TRBV20-1; D gene: -; clone size: -; J gene: TRBJ1-6; CDR3 protein: CSARVPGSPLHF; CDR3 DNA: TGCAGTGCTAGAGTTCCGGGTTCACCCCTCCACTTT
V gene: TRBV28; D gene: -; clone size: -; J gene: TRBJ2-7; CDR3 protein: CASSLPDSSYEQYF; CDR3 DNA: TGTGCCAGCAGTCTACCGGACAGCTCCTACGAGCAGTACTTC
V gene: TRBV29-1; D gene: -; clone size: -; J gene: TRBJ2-7; CDR3 protein: CSVEGAYEQYF; CDR3 DNA: TGCAGCGTTGAAGGAGCCTACGAGCAGTACTTC
V gene: TRBV9; D gene: -; clone size: many; J gene: TRBJ2-3; CDR3 protein: CASSRRWTESTDTQYF; CDR3 DNA: TGTGCCAGCTCCAGAAGGTGGACAGAAAGCACAGATACGCAGTATTTT
V gene: TRBV6-5; D gene: -; clone size: many; J gene: TRBJ1-5; CDR3 protein: CASSLGGGSNSNQPQHF; CDR3 DNA: TGTGCCAGCAGCCTGGGTGGGGGCAGCAATAGCAATCAGCCCCAGCATTTT
V gene: TRBV20-1; D gene: TRBD2; clone size: -; J gene: TRBJ2-3; CDR3 protein: CSAPGGGTGDTQYF; CDR3 DNA: TGCAGTGCACCCGGGGGGGGGACGGGAGATACGCAGTATTTT
V gene: TRBV9; D gene: -; clone size: many; J gene: TRBJ2-5; CDR3 protein: CASSVGGGGETQYF; CDR3 DNA: TGTGCCAGCAGCGTAGGGGGGGGCGGCGAGACCCAGTACTTC
V gene: TRBV29-1; D gene: -; clone size: -; J gene: TRBJ2-3; CDR3 protein: CSVETAGATDTQYF; CDR3 DNA: TGCAGCGTTGAGACCGCCGGCGCCACAGATACGCAGTATTTT
V gene: TRBV15; D gene: TRBD1; clone size: -; J gene: TRBJ1-2; CDR3 protein: CATSRLGQLPYGYTF; CDR3 DNA: TGTGCCACCAGCAGATTGGGACAGTTACCATATGGCTACACCTTC
V gene: TRBV4-1; D gene: -; clone size: -; J gene: TRBJ1-1; CDR3 protein: CASSQDHWREAFF; CDR3 DNA: TGCGCCAGCAGCCAAGATCACTGGAGGGAAGCTTTCTTT